This T cell receptor beta chain was sequenced during a study of shared clonotypes between healthy human individuals. Study-level information: Ranging from 18 to 49 in age, donors were a couple of women and a few men.

Study-level results: The generation probabilities recorded for non-shared clonotypes fell below those of clonotypes shared by all four donors. Naive subsets generally exceeded memory subsets in estimated richness.

Worth noting for this clone: What it recognizes is unknown.

An even split of each subset's genomic DNA across several immunoSEQ plates was performed. TCRdb keeps only in-frame clones here, not all; method: immunoSEQ multiplex PCR. Counted here are some 1,400,000 clones, around 95% occurring once; the ten biggest clones make up approximately 1.1%. This CDR3 spans 16 amino acids. V lost 0 bases to trimming and J lost 4 bases, with 15 bases between them. Germline values: CDR1 MGHRA, CDR2 YSYEKL. V usage is TRBV4-1 and J usage is TRBJ2-5; no clear D. The sequenced sample was naive CD4+ T cells sorted from blood. Subset meaning: CD45RA+ positively selected. This TCR was recovered from a man aged 30 to 39 in good health. CDR3 sequence reads: CASSQDNGNSVETQYF. The CDR3 DNA follows: TGCGCCAGCAGCCAAGATAATGGTAATTCGGTAGAGACCCAGTACTTC.